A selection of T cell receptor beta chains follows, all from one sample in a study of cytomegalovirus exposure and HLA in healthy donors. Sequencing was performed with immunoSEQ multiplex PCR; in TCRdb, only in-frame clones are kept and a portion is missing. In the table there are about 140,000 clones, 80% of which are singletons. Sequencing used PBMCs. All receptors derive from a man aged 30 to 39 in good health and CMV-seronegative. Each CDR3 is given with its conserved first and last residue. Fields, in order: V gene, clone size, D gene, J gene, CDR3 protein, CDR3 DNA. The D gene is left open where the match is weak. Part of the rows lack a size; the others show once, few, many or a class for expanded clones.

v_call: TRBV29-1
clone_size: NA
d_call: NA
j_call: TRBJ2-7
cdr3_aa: CSVETPGLNYEQYF
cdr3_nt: TGCAGCGTTGAAACCCCCGGACTGAACTACGAGCAGTACTTC

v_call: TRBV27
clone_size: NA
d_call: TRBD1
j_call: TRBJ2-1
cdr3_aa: CASSLGQGAQYPWNEQFF
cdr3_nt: TGTGCCAGCAGTCTAGGACAGGGAGCGCAATATCCTTGGAATGAGCAGTTCTTC

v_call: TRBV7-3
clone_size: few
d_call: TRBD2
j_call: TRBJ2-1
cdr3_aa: CASSFTSGRRYEQFF
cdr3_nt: TGTGCCAGCAGCTTCACTAGCGGGAGACGTTACGAGCAGTTCTTC

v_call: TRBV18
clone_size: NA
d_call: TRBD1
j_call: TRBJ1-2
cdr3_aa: CASSPQTGQGALNYGYTF
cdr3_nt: TGTGCCAGCTCACCACAAACCGGACAGGGGGCCCTCAACTATGGCTACACCTTC

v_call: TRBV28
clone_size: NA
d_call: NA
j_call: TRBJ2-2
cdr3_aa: CASSLGTAGTGELFF
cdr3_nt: TGTGCCAGCAGTTTGGGGACGGCGGGGACCGGGGAGCTGTTTTTT

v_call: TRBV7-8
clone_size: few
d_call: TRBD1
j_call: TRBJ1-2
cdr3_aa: CASSSRDRAGYTF
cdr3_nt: TGTGCCAGCAGCTCTAGGGACAGGGCTGGCTACACCTTC

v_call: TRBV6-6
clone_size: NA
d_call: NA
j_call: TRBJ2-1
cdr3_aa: CATGRVSYNEQFF
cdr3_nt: TGTGCCACCGGCAGGGTTTCCTACAATGAGCAGTTCTTC

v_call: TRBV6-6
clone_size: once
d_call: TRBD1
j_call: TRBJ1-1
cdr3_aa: CASSHTGGGGTEAFF
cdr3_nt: TGTGCCAGCAGCCATACAGGGGGCGGCGGCACTGAAGCTTTCTTT

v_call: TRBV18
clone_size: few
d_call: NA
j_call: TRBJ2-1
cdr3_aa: CASSPDRGAKEEQFF
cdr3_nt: TGTGCCAGCTCACCAGACCGTGGGGCCAAGGAAGAGCAGTTCTTC

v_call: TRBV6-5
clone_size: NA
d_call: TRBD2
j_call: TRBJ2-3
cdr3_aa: CASRKAGAGRDTQYF
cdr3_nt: TGTGCCAGCAGGAAAGCGGGGGCGGGGAGGGATACGCAGTATTTT

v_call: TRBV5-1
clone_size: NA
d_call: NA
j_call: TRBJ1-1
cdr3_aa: CASRNPDRTEAFF
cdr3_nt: TGCGCCAGCAGGAACCCGGACAGAACCGAAGCTTTCTTT

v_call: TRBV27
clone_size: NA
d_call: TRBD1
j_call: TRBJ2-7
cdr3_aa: CASSLTPHGTGAYEQYF
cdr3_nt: TGTGCCAGCAGTTTGACCCCCCACGGGACAGGTGCCTACGAGCAGTACTTC

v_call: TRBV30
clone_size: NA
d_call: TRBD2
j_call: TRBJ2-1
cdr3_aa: CAWRGPAGYNEQFF
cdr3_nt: TGTGCCTGGAGGGGACCAGCGGGGTACAATGAGCAGTTCTTC

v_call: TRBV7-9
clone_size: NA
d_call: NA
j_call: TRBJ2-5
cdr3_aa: CASSLEGGEQYF
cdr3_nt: TGTGCCAGCAGCCTCGAAGGGGGTGAGCAGTACTTC

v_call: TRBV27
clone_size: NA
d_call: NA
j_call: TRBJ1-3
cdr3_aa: CASSLAGGAGNTIYF
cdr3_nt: TGTGCCAGCAGTTTGGCCGGGGGAGCTGGAAACACCATATATTTT

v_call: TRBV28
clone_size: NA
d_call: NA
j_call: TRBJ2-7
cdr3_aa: CASSLVESEQYF
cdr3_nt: TGTGCCAGCAGTTTAGTAGAAAGCGAGCAGTACTTC

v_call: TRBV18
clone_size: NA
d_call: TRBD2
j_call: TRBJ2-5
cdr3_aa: CASSPGTRGRETQYF
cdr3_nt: TGTGCCAGCTCACCAGGGACTAGAGGCCGCGAGACCCAGTACTTC

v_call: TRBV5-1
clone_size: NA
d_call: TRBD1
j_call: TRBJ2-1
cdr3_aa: CASSLTGTGGLSYNEQFF
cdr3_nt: TGCGCCAGCAGCTTAACCGGGACAGGGGGGCTCTCCTACAATGAGCAGTTCTTC

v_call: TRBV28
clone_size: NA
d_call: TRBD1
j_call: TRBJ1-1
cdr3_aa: CASRARTGLNTEAFF
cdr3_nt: TGTGCCAGCAGGGCGAGGACAGGACTGAACACTGAAGCTTTCTTT

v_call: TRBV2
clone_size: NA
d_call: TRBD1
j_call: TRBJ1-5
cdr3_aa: CASTGDSSNQPQHF
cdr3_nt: TGTGCCAGCACCGGGGACAGTAGCAATCAGCCCCAGCATTTT

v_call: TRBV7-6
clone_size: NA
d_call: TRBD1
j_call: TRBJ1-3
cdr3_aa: CASSPRTGTGTNTIYF
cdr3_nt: TGTGCCAGCAGCCCACGGACCGGGACAGGGACAAACACCATATATTTT

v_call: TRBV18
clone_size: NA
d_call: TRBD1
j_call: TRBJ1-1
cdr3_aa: CASSRDSLNTEAFF
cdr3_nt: TGTGCCAGCTCGAGGGACAGCTTGAACACTGAAGCTTTCTTT

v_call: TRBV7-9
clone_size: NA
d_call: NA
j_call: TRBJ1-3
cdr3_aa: CASSLGRQAIYF
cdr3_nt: TGTGCCAGCAGCTTAGGCCGACAGGCCATATATTTT

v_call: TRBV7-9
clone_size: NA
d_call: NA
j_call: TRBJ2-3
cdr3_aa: CASSLAQGSTDTQYF
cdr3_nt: TGTGCCAGCAGCTTAGCGCAGGGGAGCACAGATACGCAGTATTTT

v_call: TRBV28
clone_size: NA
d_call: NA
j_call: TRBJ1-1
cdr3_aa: CASSLYGPGTEAFF
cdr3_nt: TGTGCCAGCAGTTTATATGGCCCGGGGACTGAAGCTTTCTTT

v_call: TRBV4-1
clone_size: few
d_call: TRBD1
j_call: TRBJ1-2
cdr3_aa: CASSPNHRDRKNYGYTF
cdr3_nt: TGCGCCAGCAGCCCCAACCACCGGGACAGGAAGAACTATGGCTACACCTTC

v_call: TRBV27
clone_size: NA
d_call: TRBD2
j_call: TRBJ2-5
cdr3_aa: CASSLLAGGQETQYF
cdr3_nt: TGTGCCAGCAGTTTACTAGCGGGGGGGCAAGAGACCCAGTACTTC

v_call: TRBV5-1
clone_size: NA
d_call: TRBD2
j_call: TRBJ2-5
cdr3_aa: CASSLDGLAETQYF
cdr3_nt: TGCGCCAGCAGCTTGGATGGACTAGCAGAGACCCAGTACTTC

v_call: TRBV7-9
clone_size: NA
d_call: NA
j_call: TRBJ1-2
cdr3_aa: CASSRLQSNYGYTF
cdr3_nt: TGTGCCAGCAGCCGCCTACAGAGTAACTATGGCTACACCTTC

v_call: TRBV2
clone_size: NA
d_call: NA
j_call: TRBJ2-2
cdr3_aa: CASKDRYTGELFF
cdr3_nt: TGTGCCAGCAAGGACAGATACACCGGGGAGCTGTTTTTT

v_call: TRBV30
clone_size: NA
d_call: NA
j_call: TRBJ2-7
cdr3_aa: CAWGGGGYEQYF
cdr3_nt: TGTGCCTGGGGAGGGGGCGGGTACGAGCAGTACTTC

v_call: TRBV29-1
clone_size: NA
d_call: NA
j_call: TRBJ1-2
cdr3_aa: CSVDWQIYGYTF
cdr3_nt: TGCAGCGTTGATTGGCAGATCTATGGCTACACCTTC

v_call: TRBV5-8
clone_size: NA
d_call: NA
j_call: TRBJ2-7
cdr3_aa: CASSFRPQKRYEQYF
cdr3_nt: TGTGCCAGCAGCTTTCGCCCACAGAAACGATACGAGCAGTACTTC

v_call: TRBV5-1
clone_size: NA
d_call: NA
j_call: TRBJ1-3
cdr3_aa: CASRHISGNTIYF
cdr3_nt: TGCGCCAGCAGACACATCTCTGGAAACACCATATATTTT

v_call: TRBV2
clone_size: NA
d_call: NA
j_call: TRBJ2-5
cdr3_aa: CASSPRPRGLQETQYF
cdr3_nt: TGTGCCAGCAGTCCACGACCCAGGGGTCTCCAAGAGACCCAGTACTTC

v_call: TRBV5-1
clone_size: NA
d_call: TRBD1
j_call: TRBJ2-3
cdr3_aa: CASTSSAGGPDTQYF
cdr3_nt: TGCGCCAGCACCTCCAGCGCAGGGGGCCCCGATACGCAGTATTTT

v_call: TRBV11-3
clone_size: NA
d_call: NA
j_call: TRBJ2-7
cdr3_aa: CASSPPTGDEQYF
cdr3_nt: TGTGCCAGCAGCCCCCCGACAGGTGACGAGCAGTACTTC

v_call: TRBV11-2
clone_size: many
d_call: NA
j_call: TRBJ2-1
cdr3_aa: CASSLGEGIREQFF
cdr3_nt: TGTGCCAGCAGCTTAGGCGAGGGCATTCGAGAGCAGTTCTTC

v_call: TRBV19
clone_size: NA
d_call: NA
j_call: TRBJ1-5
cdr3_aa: CASSIRTENQPQHF
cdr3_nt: TGTGCCAGTAGTATCCGGACAGAAAATCAGCCCCAGCATTTT

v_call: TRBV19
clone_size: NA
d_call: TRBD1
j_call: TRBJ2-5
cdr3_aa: CASTPQGWDRETQYF
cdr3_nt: TGTGCCAGTACCCCACAGGGGTGGGACCGGGAGACCCAGTACTTC

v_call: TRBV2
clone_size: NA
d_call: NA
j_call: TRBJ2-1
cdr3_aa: CASSEEGWNEQFF
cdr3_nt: TGTGCCAGCAGTGAAGAGGGGTGGAATGAGCAGTTCTTC

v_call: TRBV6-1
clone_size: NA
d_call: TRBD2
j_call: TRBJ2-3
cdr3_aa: CASSLGGKDTQYF
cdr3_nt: TGTGCCAGCAGCCTGGGGGGGAAAGATACGCAGTATTTT

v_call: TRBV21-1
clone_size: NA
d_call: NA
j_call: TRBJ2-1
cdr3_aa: CASRKQGQGLHEQFF
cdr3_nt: TGTGCCAGCAGAAAGCAAGGCCAGGGGTTACATGAGCAGTTCTTC

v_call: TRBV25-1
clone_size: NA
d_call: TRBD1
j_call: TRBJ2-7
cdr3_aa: CASSVGQSYEQYF
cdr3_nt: TGTGCCAGCAGTGTGGGACAGTCCTACGAGCAGTACTTC

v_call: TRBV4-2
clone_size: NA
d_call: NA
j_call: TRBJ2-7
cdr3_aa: CASSQGNLNSYEQYF
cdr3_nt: TGTGCCAGCAGCCAAGGTAACTTGAACTCCTACGAGCAGTACTTC

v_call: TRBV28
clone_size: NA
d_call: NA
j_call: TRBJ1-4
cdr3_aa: CASSLGSSTNEKLFF
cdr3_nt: TGTGCCAGCAGTTTAGGCTCATCAACTAATGAAAAACTGTTTTTT

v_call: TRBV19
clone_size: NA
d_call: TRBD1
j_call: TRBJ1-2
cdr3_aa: CASSHGGTGVGYTF
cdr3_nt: TGTGCCAGTAGTCATGGCGGGACAGGGGTAGGCTACACCTTC

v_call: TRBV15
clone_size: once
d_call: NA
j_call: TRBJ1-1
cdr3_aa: CATSYRTGPNTEAFF
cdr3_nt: TGTGCCACCAGCTACAGAACAGGGCCCAACACTGAAGCTTTCTTT

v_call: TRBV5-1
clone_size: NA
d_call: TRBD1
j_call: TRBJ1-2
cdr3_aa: CASSFLPTTGGAKGYTF
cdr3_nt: TGCGCCAGCAGCTTCCTACCTACAACAGGGGGCGCGAAAGGCTACACCTTC

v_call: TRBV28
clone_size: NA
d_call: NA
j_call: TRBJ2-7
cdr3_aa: CASSLLVAGGLGEQYF
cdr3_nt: TGTGCCAGCAGTTTATTAGTGGCAGGGGGACTTGGCGAGCAGTACTTC

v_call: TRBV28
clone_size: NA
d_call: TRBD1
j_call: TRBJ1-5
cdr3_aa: CASTTGTGPNQPQHF
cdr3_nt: TGTGCCAGCACTACCGGGACAGGGCCCAATCAGCCCCAGCATTTT

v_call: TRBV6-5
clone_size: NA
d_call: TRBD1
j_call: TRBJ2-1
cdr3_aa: CASRTGLDNEQFF
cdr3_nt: TGTGCCAGCAGGACAGGGCTAGACAATGAGCAGTTCTTC

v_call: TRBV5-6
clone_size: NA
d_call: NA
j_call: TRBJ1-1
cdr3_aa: CASSLSDTEAFF
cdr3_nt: TGTGCCAGCAGCTTGTCAGACACTGAAGCTTTCTTT

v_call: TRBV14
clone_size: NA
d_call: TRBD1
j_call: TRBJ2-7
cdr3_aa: CASSLSPGQRTSYEQYF
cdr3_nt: TGTGCCAGCAGCCTATCTCCGGGACAGCGAACATCCTACGAGCAGTACTTC

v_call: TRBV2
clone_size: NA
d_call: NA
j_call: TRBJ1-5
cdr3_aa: CASNEGRAPNQPQHF
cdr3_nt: TGTGCCAGCAATGAGGGGAGGGCGCCTAATCAGCCCCAGCATTTT

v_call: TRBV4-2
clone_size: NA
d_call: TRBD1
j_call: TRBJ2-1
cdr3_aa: CASSQDVTGGGSNEQFF
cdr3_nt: TGTGCCAGCAGCCAAGATGTGACAGGGGGAGGTTCCAATGAGCAGTTCTTC

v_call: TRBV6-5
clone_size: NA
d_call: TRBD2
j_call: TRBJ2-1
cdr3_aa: CASREIAGGENEQFF
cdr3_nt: TGTGCCAGCAGGGAGATAGCGGGAGGGGAGAATGAGCAGTTCTTC

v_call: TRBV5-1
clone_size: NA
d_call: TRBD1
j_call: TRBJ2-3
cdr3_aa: CASSRTGFPTDTQYF
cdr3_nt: TGCGCCAGCAGCAGGACAGGGTTTCCCACAGATACGCAGTATTTT

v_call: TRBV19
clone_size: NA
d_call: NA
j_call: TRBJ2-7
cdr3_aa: CASSPTPQVSSYEQYF
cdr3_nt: TGTGCCAGTAGTCCGACCCCACAGGTTAGCTCCTACGAGCAGTACTTC